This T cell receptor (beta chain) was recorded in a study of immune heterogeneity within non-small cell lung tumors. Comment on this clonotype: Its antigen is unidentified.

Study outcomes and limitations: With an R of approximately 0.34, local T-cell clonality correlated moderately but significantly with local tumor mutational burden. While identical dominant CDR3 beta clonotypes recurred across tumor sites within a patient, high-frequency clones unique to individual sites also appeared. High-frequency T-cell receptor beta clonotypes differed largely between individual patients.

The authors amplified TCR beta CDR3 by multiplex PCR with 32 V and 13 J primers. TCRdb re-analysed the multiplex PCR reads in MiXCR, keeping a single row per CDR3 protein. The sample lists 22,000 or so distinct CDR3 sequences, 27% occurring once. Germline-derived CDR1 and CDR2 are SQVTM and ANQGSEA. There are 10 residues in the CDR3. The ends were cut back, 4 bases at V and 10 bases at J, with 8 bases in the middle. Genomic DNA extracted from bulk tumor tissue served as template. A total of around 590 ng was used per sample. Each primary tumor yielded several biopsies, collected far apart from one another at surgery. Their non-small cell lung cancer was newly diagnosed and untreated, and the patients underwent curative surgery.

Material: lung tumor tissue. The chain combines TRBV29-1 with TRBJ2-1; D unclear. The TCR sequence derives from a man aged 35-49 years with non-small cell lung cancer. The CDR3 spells CSVGLLEQFF. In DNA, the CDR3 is TGCAGCGTTGGACTCCTCGAGCAGTTCTTC.